Listed here are 29 T cell receptor beta chains from one sample, sequenced in a study of control samples from healthy donors and cancer patients. The assay was immunoSEQ multiplex PCR, and TCRdb's table has in-frame clones only and misses some. The table includes some 150,000 clones, about 94% detected once. Sequenced input: PBMCs. The receptors stem from a man aged 55-75 years with colorectal cancer.

This clone was observed a single time. The chain recombines TRBV3-1 (or the pseudogene TRBV3-2) with TRBJ2-5; 10 nucleotides match TRBD2. The CDR3 extends over 18 amino acids. From germline, CDR1 is LGHDT and CDR2 YNNKEL (reference sequence). V shed 2 bases, J shed 5 bases, and the junction held 14 bases outside the gene matches. The CDR3: CASSQLFSSGGRGETQYF. CDR3 in DNA: TGTGCCAGCAGCCAACTGTTCAGTAGCGGGGGGCGAGGGGAGACCCAGTACTTC.

V gene TRBV12-5 combines with J gene TRBJ2-3; 11 nucleotides agree with TRBD2. Germline-derived CDR1 and CDR2 are LGHNT and FRNRAP. The trim removed 0 bases at V and 5 bases at J, leaving 1 base unmatched. The CDR3 is made up of 15 amino acids. The CDR3 DNA reads TGTGCTAGTGGTTTGGTACTAGCGGGGGTAGATACGCAGTATTTT. This encodes CASGLVLAGVDTQYF.

This clone showed up just once. The rearrangement uses TRBV10-3 and TRBJ1-2; TRBD1 matches 8 bases. This CDR3 comprises 17 residues. Trimming cost V 0 bases and J 6 bases; bases outside gene matches: 12. Germline assignment: CDR1 ENHRY and CDR2 SYGVKD. DNA for the CDR3: TGTGCCATCAGTGAGTCAGCAGGGACAGGTAACATCCATGGCTACACCTTC. It translates to CAISESAGTGNIHGYTF.

The chain has TRBV4-2 and TRBJ1-3; 8 bases map to TRBD1. In germline, CDR1 is LGHNA, CDR2 YNFKEQ. V lost 0 bases and J lost 0; bases outside the gene matches: 7. This CDR3 is built from 18 residues. CDR3 bases: TGTGCCAGCAGCCAAGAACCTCAGACAGGGGTCTCTGGAAACACCATATATTTT. Protein product: CASSQEPQTGVSGNTIYF.

The chain combines TRBV5-4 with TRBJ1-1, with 9 bases aligning to TRBD1. J gave up 5 bases and V 4 bases, and 6 bases lay outside the gene matches. The germline V gene encodes CDR1 SGHNT and CDR2 YYREEE (reference sequence). This CDR3 region has 14 residues. The CDR3 region is CASSPTGGRTEAFF. The DNA for the CDR3 is TGTGCCAGCAGCCCGACAGGGGGGAGAACTGAAGCTTTCTTT.

The V call is TRBV3-1 (or the pseudogene TRBV3-2), the J call TRBJ1-6; D remains unclear. Trimming cost V 1 base and J 1 base, with 23 bases left between them. Germline V gene data show CDR1 as LGHDT and CDR2 as YNNKEL (reference sequence). The CDR3 runs to 21 residues. The CDR3 is CASSQAPGRRRFASYNSPLHF. The CDR3 DNA is TGTGCCAGCAGCCAAGCTCCCGGACGCCGAAGGTTCGCATCCTATAATTCACCCCTCCACTTT.

V usage is TRBV6-6 and J usage is TRBJ1-2; D is uncertain. The germline V gene encodes CDR1 MNHNY and CDR2 SVGAGI (reference sequence). V was trimmed by 6 bases and J by 2 bases, leaving 13 bases between them. The CDR3 consists of 14 residues. CDR3 residues: CASSSGLTNYGYTF. The DNA of the CDR3 is TGTGCCAGCAGCTCAGGACTGACGAACTATGGCTACACCTTC.

V is TRBV4-2 and J is TRBJ2-5, with D maybe TRBD1 (6 bases). CDR1 LGHNA and CDR2 YNFKEQ come from the germline V gene. This CDR3 has 15 amino acids. V lost 4 bases, J lost 2 bases, and 14 bases lay in between. This CDR3 reads CASSPTSGQQETQYF. Written as DNA, the CDR3 is TGTGCCAGCAGCCCCACCTCCGGACAGCAAGAGACCCAGTACTTC.

V is TRBV5-6 and J is TRBJ1-1, with no clear D. Trimming cost V 3 bases and J 3 bases, with 9 bases left between them. The CDR3 extends over 13 amino acids. Germline CDR1 is SGHDT and CDR2 is YYEEEE. CDR3 DNA sequence: TGTGCCAGCAGCTCAACACAGCACACTGAAGCTTTCTTT. Its translation is CASSSTQHTEAFF.

The rearrangement joins TRBV9 to TRBJ1-1; 9 nucleotides align to TRBD1. CDR1 SGDLS and CDR2 YYNGEE come from the germline V gene. Trimming cost V 4 bases and J 3 bases; bases outside gene matches: 10. This CDR3 is built from 16 residues. CDR3 residues: CASSFGTGSMDTEAFF. CDR3 nucleotides: TGTGCCAGCAGCTTTGGGACAGGGAGCATGGACACTGAAGCTTTCTTT. Full variable domain (outside the CDR3, taken from reference TRBV9 and TRBJ1-1): DSGVTQTPKHLITATGQRVTLRCSPRSGDLSVYWYQQSLDQGLQFLIQYYNGEERAKGNILERFSAQQFPDLHSELNLSSLELGDSALYFCASSFGTGSMDTEAFFGQGTRLTVV.

Comments on this clone: Mismatch with germline at one junction end may stem from a read error. This sequence joins TRBV12-3 or TRBV12-4 and TRBJ2-5; D unresolved. The CDR3 loop spans 13 amino acids. CDR3 sequence: CASSLGNQETQYF. Here the CDR3 DNA reads TGTGCCAGCAGCTTAGGGAACCAAGAGACCCAGTACTTC.

This chain joins TRBV19 and TRBJ1-2; the D is unclear. Germline CDR1 is LNHDA and CDR2 is SQIVND (reference sequence). This CDR3 is built from 12 residues. V lost 7 bases and J 5 bases, leaving 11 bases between the germline ends. In DNA, the CDR3 is TGTGCCAGTACCCAGGACTTGTATGGCTACACCTTC. It specifies CASTQDLYGYTF. The full variable domain, its missing parts supplied by reference TRBV19 and TRBJ1-2, is DGGITQSPKYLFRKEGQNVTLSCEQNLNHDAMYWYRQDPGQGLRLIYYSQIVNDFQKGDIAEGYSVSREKKESFPLTVTSAQKNPTAFYLCASTQDLYGYTFGSGTRLTVV.

The genes are TRBV6-6 and TRBJ1-5; D call uncertain. The V and J ends lost 5 bases and 7 bases respectively, with 9 bases between them. The CDR3 covers 12 residues. Germline lookup yields CDR1 MNHNY and CDR2 SVGAGI (reference sequence). The CDR3 bases are TGTGCCAGCAGTGGTCCAGAGCAGCCCCAGCATTTT. Its translation is CASSGPEQPQHF.

V usage is TRBV2 and J usage is TRBJ1-2; D unresolved. The germline gives CDR1 SNHLY, CDR2 FYNNEI. The CDR3 spans 10 residues. V was pared by 7 bases and J by 3 bases, with 3 bases between. In nucleotides, the CDR3 is TGTGCCAGCATAGACTATGGCTACACCTTC. Residues: CASIDYGYTF. Together with reference TRBV2 and TRBJ1-2, the CDR3 gives the full variable domain: EPEVTQTPSHQVTQMGQEVILRCVPISNHLYFYWYRQILGQKVEFLVSFYNNEISEKSEIFDDQFSVERPDGSNFTLKIRSTKLEDSAMYFCASIDYGYTFGSGTRLTVV.

The V call is TRBV3-1 (or the pseudogene TRBV3-2), the J call TRBJ1-2; 8 nucleotides match TRBD1. Germline assignment: CDR1 LGHDT and CDR2 YNNKEL (reference sequence). This CDR3 is built from 14 residues. V shed 4 bases and J 8 bases; nucleotides not matched to a gene: 9. CDR3 amino acids: CASSLAGGAGGYTF. The CDR3 DNA sequence: TGTGCCAGCAGCCTGGCAGGGGGCGCGGGGGGCTACACCTTC.

V gene TRBV18 combines with J gene TRBJ2-7, with 7 bases that match TRBD1. Losses at the gene ends were 1 base for V and 3 bases for J; bases not matched to a gene: 6. The CDR3 consists of 15 residues. Germline CDR1 reads KGHSH; CDR2 reads LQKENI. The CDR3 sequence is CASSPQGGAYYEQYF. CDR3 DNA sequence: TGTGCCAGCTCACCACAAGGGGGCGCTTACTACGAGCAGTACTTC.

This clone occurred a few times. The chain couples TRBV4-2 to TRBJ2-5; the D is unclear. CDR1 is LGHNA, CDR2 YNFKEQ, per germline. Trimming shortened V by 2 bases and J by 4 bases, and 5 bases separated the two germline ends. The CDR3 is made up of 12 amino acids. The CDR3 sequence: CASSQLGETQYF. In DNA form, the CDR3 reads TGTGCCAGCAGCCAACTGGGAGAGACCCAGTACTTC.

The chain is built from TRBV23-1 and TRBJ2-3; 8 nucleotides align to TRBD2. TRBV23-1 is sorted into the ORF group, with uncertain function. This CDR3 has 17 amino acids. After removal of 0 bases from V and 6 bases from J, the junction contained 11 bases not matched to a gene. CDR3 sequence reads: CASSQSKAGAHRDTQYF. The CDR3 DNA sequence: TGCGCCAGCAGTCAATCGAAAGCGGGGGCCCACCGGGATACGCAGTATTTT.

The rearrangement uses TRBV3-1 (or the pseudogene TRBV3-2) and TRBJ2-5; 10 bases map to TRBD2. Germline V CDR1 and CDR2: LGHDT, YNNKEL (reference sequence). The CDR3 is 15 amino acids. V was clipped by 4 bases and J by 5 bases; unmatched bases: 7. CDR3 region: CASSRQRGGIETQYF. CDR3 nucleotide sequence: TGTGCCAGCAGCCGACAGCGGGGGGGCATTGAGACCCAGTACTTC.

The gene calls are TRBV9 and TRBJ2-3; TRBD2 matches at 12 bases. J gave up 6 bases and V 0 bases, and 2 bases lay outside the gene matches. Germline V gives CDR1 SGDLS, CDR2 YYNGEE. This CDR3 has 15 residues. CDR3 residues: CASSVGLAGVDTQYF. The DNA of the CDR3 is TGTGCCAGCAGCGTAGGACTAGCGGGGGTGGATACGCAGTATTTT. Filled out from reference TRBV9 and TRBJ2-3, the complete variable domain reads DSGVTQTPKHLITATGQRVTLRCSPRSGDLSVYWYQQSLDQGLQFLIQYYNGEERAKGNILERFSAQQFPDLHSELNLSSLELGDSALYFCASSVGLAGVDTQYFGPGTRLTVL.

The chain carries TRBV18 and TRBJ1-2; 7 bases fit TRBD1. This CDR3 has 16 residues. With 0 bases clipped from V and 2 bases from J, the junction kept 6 bases outside the gene matches. CDR1 is KGHSH and CDR2 is LQKENI in the germline V gene. CDR3 sequence reads: CASSPPASRGNYGYTF. As DNA, the CDR3 is TGTGCCAGCTCACCACCGGCGAGCAGGGGGAACTATGGCTACACCTTC.

This chain connects TRBV23-1 to TRBJ1-2, with 10 bases identical to TRBD1. TRBV23-1 is an open reading frame, and its role is uncertain. V trimming: 7 bases; J trimming: 3 bases; junction bases outside the gene matches: 11. This CDR3 is built from 16 residues. The CDR3 loop reads CASNPGTGVGYYGYTF. CDR3 nucleotide sequence: TGCGCCAGCAACCCCGGGACAGGGGTAGGGTACTATGGCTACACCTTC.

This clone has just one count. The chain employs TRBV6-1 and TRBJ1-6; 9 nucleotides agree with TRBD1. Germline-derived CDR1 and CDR2 are MNHNS and SASEGT. There are 16 residues in the CDR3. V lost 1 base to trimming and J lost 9 bases; unmatched junction nucleotides: 7. CDR3 loop: CASSEETTGGFSPLHF. In nucleotides, the CDR3 is TGTGCCAGCAGTGAAGAGACGACAGGGGGATTTTCACCCCTCCACTTT.

V usage is TRBV5-1 and J usage is TRBJ2-7; the D gene is possibly TRBD1 (7 bases). This CDR3 region has 13 residues. Trimming removed 2 bases from V and 7 bases from J, with 13 bases in between. Germline loops: CDR1 SGHRS, CDR2 YFSETQ. CDR3 amino acids: CASSFTGAGEQYF. CDR3 nucleotide sequence: TGCGCCAGCAGCTTTACAGGGGCGGGGGAGCAGTACTTC.

This clone was seen once. The chain joins TRBV7-9 to TRBJ1-4; tentatively, D is TRBD1 (6 bases). V shed 1 base and J shed 8 bases, with 14 bases lying between them. The CDR3 has 15 amino acids. Germline V gene data show CDR1 as SEHNR and CDR2 as FQNEAQ (reference sequence). Here the CDR3 reads CASSLVGGAGEKLFF. CDR3 coding DNA: TGTGCCAGCAGCTTAGTTGGGGGCGCGGGCGAAAAACTGTTTTTT.

The V and J genes are TRBV24-1 and TRBJ2-5; D remains unclear. CDR3 length: 14 residues. V was trimmed by 4 bases and J by 3 bases, leaving 11 bases between them. CDR1 is KGHDR, CDR2 SFDVKD, per germline. The CDR3 nucleotides are TGTGCCACCAGTGACCCCTATTCGAAAGAGACCCAGTACTTC. Protein sequence: CATSDPYSKETQYF.

The genes are TRBV5-1 and TRBJ1-1; D not certain. The CDR3 is 13 residues long. Germline CDR1 is SGHRS and CDR2 is YFSETQ. Trimming removed 5 bases at V and 8 bases at J, with 16 bases between. The CDR3 coding sequence is TGCGCCAGCAGTTCTTACAACGGGAGGGAAGCTTTCTTT. Translated: CASSSYNGREAFF.

This clone appeared once. The chain combines TRBV28 with TRBJ2-5; no definite D call. The CDR3 is 13 amino acids. V lost 3 bases to trimming and J lost 4 bases, with 9 bases between them. Per germline, CDR1 MDHEN and CDR2 SYDVKM. CDR3 region: CASSLGSPETQYF. CDR3 sequence (DNA): TGTGCCAGCAGTTTGGGCTCGCCAGAGACCCAGTACTTC.

The chain links TRBV5-8 to TRBJ2-2; maybe TRBD1 (7 bases). Germline V gene data show CDR1 as SGHTS and CDR2 as YDEGEE. The ends were cut back, 9 bases at V and 2 bases at J, with 17 bases in the middle. The length of the CDR3 is 15 residues. This CDR3 is CATLHQGGNTGELFF. CDR3 nucleotides: TGTGCCACCCTACACCAGGGGGGAAACACCGGGGAGCTGTTTTTT.